The 18 T cell receptor beta chains given below trace back to one sample, sequenced in a study of cytomegalovirus exposure and HLA in healthy donors. Clones were sequenced by immunoSEQ multiplex PCR, and TCRdb holds only the in-frame ones, with some missing. The sample lists some 180,000 clones, about nine tenths seen once, with less than 9.5% in the top ten. The sample was PBMCs. All receptors derive from a man aged 25 to 45 in good health and CMV-seropositive.

V and J are TRBV9 and TRBJ2-3, with TRBD2 identical over 8 bases. Germline lookup yields CDR1 SGDLS and CDR2 YYNGEE. Trimming at V came to 4 bases and at J to 4 bases, leaving 8 bases not matched to a gene. This CDR3 spans 15 amino acids. CDR3 sequence reads: CASSQQGLVADTQYF. The CDR3 bases are TGTGCCAGCAGCCAACAGGGACTAGTAGCAGATACGCAGTATTTT.

The rearrangement uses TRBV11-3 and TRBJ2-2; the D is unclear. Per germline, CDR1 SGHNT and CDR2 YENEEA. This CDR3 region has 14 residues. Trimming took 0 bases from V and 4 from J, leaving 6 bases between them. The CDR3 nucleotides read TGTGCCAGCAGCTTAGATTCAGGCACCGGGGAGCTGTTTTTT. It encodes CASSLDSGTGELFF.

The chain is built from TRBV18 and TRBJ2-1; D is ambiguous. Deletions cut 4 bases from V and 7 bases from J, with 14 bases between. There are 14 residues in the CDR3. Germline assignment: CDR1 KGHSH and CDR2 LQKENI. The CDR3 region has the DNA TGTGCCAGCTCACTGCCATCGGGCCAGAATGAGCAGTTCTTC. As protein: CASSLPSGQNEQFF.

The J gene is TRBJ2-7, the V gene TRBV27, with unresolved D. From germline, CDR1 is MNHEY and CDR2 SMNVEV (reference sequence). The CDR3 runs to 14 residues. Trimming took 5 bases from V and 0 from J, leaving 11 bases between them. CDR3 region: CASSVTVSSYEQYF. In nucleotides, the CDR3 is TGTGCCAGCAGTGTCACAGTGAGCTCCTACGAGCAGTACTTC.

The V and J genes are TRBV7-7 and TRBJ2-5, with D possibly TRBD2 on 7 matching bases. The V end was cut by 1 base, the J end by 1 base, with 13 bases between. The germline CDR1 and CDR2 sequences are SSHAT and FNYEAQ (reference sequence). The CDR3 sequence is 16 residues long. Here the CDR3 reads CASSLDYGGPQETQYF. The DNA for the CDR3 is TGTGCCAGCAGCTTAGATTACGGGGGGCCCCAAGAGACCCAGTACTTC.

The chain joins TRBV25-1 to TRBJ1-6; possible D gene TRBD1, 6 bases. The CDR3 spans 14 residues. Per the germline V gene, CDR1 is MGHDK and CDR2 is SYGVNS. V lost 5 bases and J lost 7, with 12 bases in between. CDR3 DNA: TGTGCCAGCAGTCTTGGGGGCGCGAATTCACCCCTCCACTTT. Translating gives CASSLGGANSPLHF.

This clone has only one observation. The genes are TRBV7-8 and TRBJ1-2; D not certain. In germline, CDR1 is SGHVS, CDR2 FQNEAQ. Trimming took 4 bases from V and 4 from J, leaving 22 bases between them. The CDR3 has 17 residues. The CDR3: CASSSPAGDNFGYGYTF. Here the CDR3 DNA reads TGTGCCAGCAGCTCGCCAGCGGGAGACAATTTCGGCTATGGCTACACCTTC.

The chain uses TRBV9 and TRBJ2-5; possible D gene TRBD1, 5 bases. V was pared by 4 bases and J by 2 bases, with 12 bases between. CDR1 is SGDLS and CDR2 is YYNGEE in the germline V gene. The CDR3 is made up of 14 amino acids. CDR3 DNA: TGTGCCAGCAGCTCCTCAGGGTGGCAAGAGACCCAGTACTTC. It specifies CASSSSGWQETQYF.

This chain uses TRBV14 with TRBJ1-1, with 7 positions matching TRBD1. In germline, CDR1 is SGHDN, CDR2 FVKESK. This CDR3 is 15 amino acids long. Losses at the gene ends were 3 bases for V and 6 bases for J; bases not matched to a gene: 10. CDR3 coding DNA: TGTGCCAGCAGCCACCCACAGGGGATGGTCGCTGAAGCTTTCTTT. Amino acids: CASSHPQGMVAEAFF.

The chain employs TRBV2 and TRBJ2-1; D ambiguous. The length of the CDR3 is 13 residues. The V end was cut by 7 bases, the J end by 7 bases, with 14 bases between. Germline CDR1 and CDR2: SNHLY and FYNNEI. The CDR3 loop reads CASTESNRNEQFF. The CDR3 DNA sequence: TGTGCCAGCACAGAGTCAAACCGGAATGAGCAGTTCTTC.

V gene TRBV30 combines with J gene TRBJ2-2; TRBD1 matches 8 bases. The V and J ends lost 3 bases and 6 bases, in that order; junction bases with no gene match: 9. The CDR3 spans 15 residues. The germline CDR1 and CDR2 sequences are GTSNPN and SVGIG (reference sequence). In DNA, the CDR3 is TGTGCCTGGAGCCGGACAGGGTGGGAAGCCGGGGAGCTGTTTTTT. Translating gives CAWSRTGWEAGELFF.

The CDR3 is CASNTGPHYEQYF. The CDR3 DNA follows: TGTGCCAGCAACACCGGGCCCCACTACGAGCAGTACTTC. The V call is TRBV28, the J call TRBJ2-7; D not resolved. The germline V gene has CDR1 MDHEN and CDR2 SYDVKM. Trimming stripped 7 bases from V and 3 bases from J, with 13 bases between. The CDR3 contains 13 residues.

This clone is a singleton in its sample. The chain combines TRBV7-3 with TRBJ1-1; TRBD1 agrees at 9 bases. CDR1 is SGHTA, CDR2 FQGTGA, per germline. Trimming removed 6 bases from V and 6 bases from J; junction bases left unmatched: 17. The CDR3 is 17 residues long. Here the CDR3 DNA reads TGTGCCAGCAGACTTATCCGGGACAGGGTCAGGTACCCTGAAGCTTTCTTT. Its translation is CASRLIRDRVRYPEAFF.

The chain combines TRBV5-1 with TRBJ2-7, with 11 nucleotides matching TRBD1. The CDR3 has 14 amino acids. The V and J ends lost 5 bases and 4 bases, in that order; junction bases with no gene match: 5. Germline V CDR1 and CDR2: SGHRS, YFSETQ. The CDR3 DNA reads as TGCGCCAGCAGGGGGACAGGGGGTCAGTACGAGCAGTACTTC. Translation: CASRGTGGQYEQYF.

The gene calls are TRBV11-2 and TRBJ2-7, with 8 nucleotides matching TRBD1. The CDR3 is 14 residues long. Germline V gene sequence: CDR1 SGHAT, CDR2 FQNNGV. J gave up 3 bases and V 5 bases, and 6 bases lay outside the gene matches. This chain's CDR3 is CASSPGTGNYEQYF. In DNA form, the CDR3 reads TGTGCCAGCAGCCCGGGGACAGGAAACTACGAGCAGTACTTC.

V gene TRBV9 combines with J gene TRBJ2-1; D is undetermined. V was shortened by 7 bases and J by 0 bases, with 11 bases between the two germline ends. Looked up from germline, CDR1 is SGDLS and CDR2 is YYNGEE. The CDR3 extends over 14 amino acids. The CDR3 is CASGSADSYNEQFF. The CDR3 bases are TGTGCCAGCGGTTCGGCTGACTCCTACAATGAGCAGTTCTTC.

This chain connects TRBV4-3 to TRBJ1-6; 8 nucleotides line up with TRBD1. Unmatched junction bases numbered 4, after V lost 3 bases and J lost 6 bases. The CDR3 is 15 residues long. Germline V lookup: CDR1 LGHNA, CDR2 YSLEER. CDR3 protein: CASSQTTGVNSPLHF. The CDR3 nucleotides are TGCGCCAGCAGCCAGACGACAGGGGTTAATTCACCCCTCCACTTT.

V and J are TRBV5-1 and TRBJ1-1; D may be TRBD1 (6 bases). Trimming removed 0 bases at V and 4 bases at J, with 13 bases between. Germline V gene sequence: CDR1 SGHRS, CDR2 YFSETQ. This CDR3 is 15 amino acids long. CDR3: CASSLDGRGGTEAFF. The DNA for the CDR3 is TGCGCCAGCAGCTTGGATGGCAGGGGAGGCACTGAAGCTTTCTTT.